This TCR beta chain is drawn from a study of blood T cell repertoires in COVID-19. Study-wide context: Collection of acute and convalescent COVID-19 samples took place in the United States, Italy and Spain.

Generated by immunoSEQ multiplex PCR, the TCRdb table keeps only in-frame clones and is missing some. Of roughly 150,000 clones listed, 79% were seen once; the top ten hold around 17%. CDR1 is ENHRY and CDR2 is SYGVKD in the germline V gene. The CDR3 runs to 15 residues. The germline V and J ends were trimmed by 6 bases and 2 bases, with 17 bases remaining between them. This clone has a handful of counts. Sample: PBMCs or T cells enriched from blood (not recorded which). The sequence was collected from a woman in her 70s in a cohort exposed to, infected with or recovered from COVID-19 (not recorded which). The V and J genes are TRBV10-3 and TRBJ2-7; maybe TRBD2 (6 bases). CDR3 protein: CAISLGGGETYEQYF. The CDR3 region has the DNA TGTGCCATCAGCTTAGGCGGAGGGGAGACCTACGAGCAGTACTTC.